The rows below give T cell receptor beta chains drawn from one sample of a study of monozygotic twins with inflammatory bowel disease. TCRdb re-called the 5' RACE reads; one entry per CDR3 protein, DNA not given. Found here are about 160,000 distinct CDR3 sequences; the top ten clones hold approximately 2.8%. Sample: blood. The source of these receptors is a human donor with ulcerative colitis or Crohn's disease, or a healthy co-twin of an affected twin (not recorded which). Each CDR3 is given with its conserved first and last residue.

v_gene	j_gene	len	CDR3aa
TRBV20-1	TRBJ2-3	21	CSAIKQETGTDTRIHTDTQYF
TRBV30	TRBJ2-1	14	CAWSGTTEYNEQFF
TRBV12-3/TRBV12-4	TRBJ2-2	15	CASSFRTGGTGELFF
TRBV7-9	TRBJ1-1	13	CASSLDTYTEAFF
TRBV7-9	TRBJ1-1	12	CASSFSDTEAFF
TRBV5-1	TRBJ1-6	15	CASSLAETAYSPLHF
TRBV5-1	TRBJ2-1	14	CASSLDASRQGPFF
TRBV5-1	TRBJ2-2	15	CASSLRSDGAGELFF
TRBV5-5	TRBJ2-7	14	CASIRGEGSYEQYF
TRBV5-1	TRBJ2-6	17	CASSFGTVPVGANVLTF
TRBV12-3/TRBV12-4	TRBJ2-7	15	CASSLQGARYTEQYF
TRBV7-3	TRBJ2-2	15	CASGLSGWYTGELFF
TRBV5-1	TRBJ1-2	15	CASSLSGDVAYGYTF
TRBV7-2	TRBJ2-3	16	CASSLVGDSTTDTQYF
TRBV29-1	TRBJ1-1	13	CSVLEGAHTEAFF
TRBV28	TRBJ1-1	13	CASSPSIWTEAFF
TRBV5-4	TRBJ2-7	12	CAAGLVGYEQYF
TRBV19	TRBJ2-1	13	CASSIGPNNEQFF
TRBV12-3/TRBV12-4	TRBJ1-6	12	CASSFIPSPLHF
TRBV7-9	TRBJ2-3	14	CASSLGTSVDTQYF
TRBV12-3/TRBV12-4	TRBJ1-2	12	CASIQGDYGYTF
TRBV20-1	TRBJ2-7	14	CSASRDGNSYEQYF
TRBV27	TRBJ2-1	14	CASSFSLADNEQFF
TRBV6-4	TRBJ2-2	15	CASSDSYRGTGELFF
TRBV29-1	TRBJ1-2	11	CSVEGRRGYTF
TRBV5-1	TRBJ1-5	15	CASSASGGDGQPQHF
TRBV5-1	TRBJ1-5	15	CASSLGGRGDQPQHF
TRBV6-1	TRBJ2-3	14	CANRGGSSPDTQYF
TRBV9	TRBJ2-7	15	CASSVGASGSGEQYF
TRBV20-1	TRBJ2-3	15	CSAYGLAESTDTQYF
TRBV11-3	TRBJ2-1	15	CASSFRTSVGGEQFF
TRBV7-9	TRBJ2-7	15	CASSFPRREGYEQYF
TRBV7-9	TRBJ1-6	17	CASSLFQGQGYNSPLHF
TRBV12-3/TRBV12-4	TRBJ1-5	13	CASSFGVYQPQHF
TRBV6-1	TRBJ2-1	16	CASSEDGGGSYNEQFF
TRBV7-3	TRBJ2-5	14	CASSYLDPGETQYF
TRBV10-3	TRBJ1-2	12	CAISGLDSLRTF
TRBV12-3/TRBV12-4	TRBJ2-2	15	CASREREIGSGELFF
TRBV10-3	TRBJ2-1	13	CAISYGTPGEQFF
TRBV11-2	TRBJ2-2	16	CASSPVAGGSTGELFF
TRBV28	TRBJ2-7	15	CASSPTLAGVYEQYF
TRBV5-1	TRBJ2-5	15	CASSLPDRGVGGQYF
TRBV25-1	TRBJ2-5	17	CASSEFYSGRAQETQYF
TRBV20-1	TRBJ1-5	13	CSASPRGVQPQHF
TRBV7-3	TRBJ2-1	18	CASSLTPRLAGGINEQFF
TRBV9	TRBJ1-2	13	CASSDRGNFGYTF
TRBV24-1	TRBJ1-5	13	CATSDGFYQPQHF
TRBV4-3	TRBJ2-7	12	CASSPGPGEQYF